This T cell receptor (beta chain) is from a study of blood T cell repertoires in COVID-19. Looking at the study overall: Sites across the United States, Italy and Spain contributed samples from acute and convalescent COVID-19. PBMCs, B-cell-depleted T cells, or T cells were the source of the cDNA or gDNA that made up the material.

As originally analysed: Estimated nucleated cell counts came from reference gene primer amplification. Assay: immunoSEQ multiplex PCR; the TCRdb copy retains only in-frame clones and omits some. V and J calls plus clone size are reproduced from that table; the DNA served to infer D and trimming. This sample has a few hundred thousand clones, with approximately 84% found just once. Germline V CDR1 and CDR2: MNHEY, SMNVEV (reference sequence). V dropped 3 bases and J dropped 6 bases, with 12 bases sitting between them. CDR3 length: 13 residues. The clonotype was recovered from a man aged 35 to 55 with active or convalescent COVID-19. V usage is TRBV27 and J usage is TRBJ2-7, with unresolved D. Sequencing used peripheral blood. CDR3 loop: CASSFFTGSEQYF. As DNA, the CDR3 is TGTGCCAGCAGTTTTTTTACCGGGTCCGAGCAGTACTTC.